This is a list of T cell receptor beta chains from one sample in a study of Ad26.COV2.S vaccination and SARS-CoV-2 variants. Assay used: immunoSEQ multiplex PCR; TCRdb lists only in-frame clones, some missing. The repertoire includes 450,000 to 550,000 clones, nearly 90% of them detected once, and 1.7% sits in the top ten. The input for sequencing was peripheral blood, taken in a trial of Ad26.COV2.S vaccine versus placebo. All receptors derive from a person aged 18-60 years who received the Ad26.COV2.S COVID-19 vaccine or a placebo. CDR3s include the opening cysteine and the closing phenylalanine or tryptophan. The order of the fields is V gene, CDR3 length, J gene, CDR3 protein.

V: TRBV5-1
length: 14
J: TRBJ2-7
CDR3: CASSLVPGTYEQYF

V: TRBV19
length: 14
J: TRBJ2-3
CDR3: CASSIRDSGDTQYF

V: TRBV11-2
length: 13
J: TRBJ1-1
CDR3: CASSFDRDTEAFF

V: TRBV7-9
length: 18
J: TRBJ2-1
CDR3: CASSQNAPTSGSHYEQFF

V: TRBV19
length: 13
J: TRBJ1-1
CDR3: CASTSLGNREAFF

V: TRBV6-5
length: 15
J: TRBJ2-3
CDR3: CASSQGGGSSDTQYF

V: TRBV2
length: 15
J: TRBJ2-7
CDR3: CASRKLAGVAGEQYF

V: TRBV30
length: 11
J: TRBJ2-7
CDR3: CAWGSVYEQYF

V: TRBV28
length: 18
J: TRBJ1-4
CDR3: CASSLTPLSGGRREKLFF

V: TRBV11-2
length: 12
J: TRBJ1-1
CDR3: CASRQENTEAFF

V: TRBV29-1
length: 12
J: TRBJ1-4
CDR3: CSVDGGNEKLFF

V: TRBV19
length: 14
J: TRBJ2-2
CDR3: CASSIPRRAGELFF

V: TRBV6-2/TRBV6-3
length: 15
J: TRBJ1-5
CDR3: CASSYSTSGRWPQHF

V: TRBV5-1
length: 15
J: TRBJ2-7
CDR3: CASRPTSGSTYEQYF

V: TRBV20-1
length: 14
J: TRBJ1-2
CDR3: CSASQLGQGFHCTF

V: TRBV27
length: 15
J: TRBJ2-7
CDR3: CASSASRSAGYEQYF

V: TRBV18
length: 13
J: TRBJ2-7
CDR3: CASSPGTGDEQYF

V: TRBV6-5
length: 13
J: TRBJ1-1
CDR3: CASRTGRGTEAFF

V: TRBV15
length: 13
J: TRBJ2-5
CDR3: CATRGSPQETQYF

V: TRBV6-2/TRBV6-3
length: 16
J: TRBJ1-2
CDR3: CASSYGAQPPNYGYTF

V: TRBV7-2
length: 15
J: TRBJ1-6
CDR3: CASSFPSWKGSPLHF

V: TRBV7-2
length: 16
J: TRBJ2-2
CDR3: CASTSHIAANTGELFF

V: TRBV10-3
length: 14
J: TRBJ2-3
CDR3: CAISEGSLGDTQYF

V: TRBV6-5
length: 15
J: TRBJ2-1
CDR3: CASSLGGRKLNEQFF

V: TRBV2
length: 13
J: TRBJ2-3
CDR3: CASIQQNTDTQYF

V: TRBV4-3
length: 16
J: TRBJ2-1
CDR3: CASSQDAVTHRDEQFF

V: TRBV7-7
length: 15
J: TRBJ2-3
CDR3: CASSLDGQGTDTQYF

V: TRBV7-9
length: 12
J: TRBJ2-7
CDR3: CASSPGPGEQYF

V: TRBV14
length: 16
J: TRBJ2-1
CDR3: CASSQSLALIGHEQFF

V: TRBV7-2
length: 16
J: TRBJ1-1
CDR3: CASSLGLTGVNTEAFF

V: TRBV25-1
length: 16
J: TRBJ2-3
CDR3: CASSEYIPWGTDTQYF

V: TRBV18
length: 15
J: TRBJ2-1
CDR3: CASSPNGQLNNEQFF

V: TRBV18
length: 15
J: TRBJ2-7
CDR3: CASSLGTGGWYEQYF

V: TRBV30
length: 14
J: TRBJ2-5
CDR3: CAWRRGGLVKTQYF

V: TRBV29-1
length: 13
J: TRBJ2-7
CDR3: CSVAGGATYEQYF

V: TRBV18
length: 17
J: TRBJ1-2
CDR3: CASSPRDRGHRSYGYTF

V: TRBV5-4
length: 18
J: TRBJ1-2
CDR3: CASSVRAFRLDSVYGYTF

V: TRBV28
length: 16
J: TRBJ2-1
CDR3: CASNSLYGRAPNEQFF

V: TRBV20-1
length: 11
J: TRBJ1-1
CDR3: CSARGETEAFF

V: TRBV15
length: 15
J: TRBJ2-3
CDR3: CATRTVGESTDTQYF

V: TRBV6-4
length: 15
J: TRBJ2-1
CDR3: CASSDSGASGDEQFF

V: TRBV19
length: 15
J: TRBJ2-4
CDR3: CASTPTGLTKNIQYF

V: TRBV6-6
length: 14
J: TRBJ2-7
CDR3: CASRPGQDPYEQYF

V: TRBV23-1
length: 17
J: TRBJ2-3
CDR3: CASSHPNSGSGTDTQYF

V: TRBV2
length: 12
J: TRBJ1-2
CDR3: CASSEVNYGYTF

V: TRBV27
length: 15
J: TRBJ1-3
CDR3: CASSLNPSSGNTIYF

V: TRBV23-1
length: 18
J: TRBJ1-5
CDR3: CASSHRDSNRGGNQPQHF

V: TRBV2
length: 13
J: TRBJ1-2
CDR3: CASSNSVPKSYTF

V: TRBV25-1
length: 13
J: TRBJ2-7
CDR3: CASSGQGYYEQYF

V: TRBV6-5
length: 13
J: TRBJ1-1
CDR3: CASRYRDRDEAFF

V: TRBV6-5
length: 11
J: TRBJ2-7
CDR3: CASGTGNEQYF